The clone carrying this T cell receptor beta chain has only one observation. The target antigen is unknown. Only in-frame clones appear in the TCRdb table, and some are missing; sequencing was by immunoSEQ multiplex PCR. This repertoire shows roughly 11,000 clones, less than 90% found once; its top ten account for roughly nine tenths. This sample is part of a study of STAT3 mutations in large granular lymphocyte leukemia. Turning to the study itself: More than half of T-LGLL patients received immunosuppressive therapy. Regarding the study as a whole: Clonal expansion was inferred from other time points because no sample existed at each clone's first appearance. In about 35% of the 18 patients, new TCR clonotypes emerged after therapy. Every T-cell large granular lymphocyte leukemia patient had at least one immunodominant TCR beta clonotype. Persisting codominant clonotypes may have hidden a small pathogenic clone.

This CDR3 spans 13 amino acids. V shed 3 bases and J shed 4 bases, with 10 bases lying between them. Looked up from germline, CDR1 is SGHRS and CDR2 is YFSETQ. Material: peripheral blood mononuclear cells. The chain employs TRBV5-1 and TRBJ1-2; a possible D gene is TRBD1 (5 bases). The sequence came from an older man with T-cell large granular lymphocyte leukemia. Some clones in this sample may be carry-over from other donors' samples. CDR3 in amino acids: CASSSGDLYGYTF. The DNA of the CDR3 is TGCGCCAGCAGCTCGGGGGATCTCTATGGCTACACCTTC. Combining the CDR3 with reference TRBV5-1 and TRBJ1-2 gives the whole variable domain KAGVTQTPRYLIKTRGQQVTLSCSPISGHRSVSWYQQTPGQGLQFLFEYFSETQRNKGNFPGRFSGRQFSNSRSEMNVSTLELGDSALYLCASSSGDLYGYTFGSGTRLTVV.